This TCR beta chain is from a study of immune characterization of retroperitoneal liposarcoma. The CDR3 totals 15 residues. The V gene lost 1 base and the J gene lost 4 bases, with 13 bases spanning the gap. The germline CDR1 and CDR2 sequences are SGHNT and YENEEA. In this sample, this clonotype turned up many times. Each CDR3 protein gets one entry after TCRdb re-called the PCR reads with MiXCR. This sample has more than 9,500 distinct CDR3 sequences; over 25% occur once, and the top ten carry around 9.8%. The TCR was taken from a female donor with retroperitoneal liposarcoma. The gene calls are TRBV11-3 and TRBJ2-5; D possibly corresponds to TRBD2 (6 bases). Material for sequencing was tumor tissue. The CDR3 nucleotides read TGTGCCAGCAGCTTAGGCGGGATAATCGGAGAGACCCAGTACTTC. This encodes CASSLGGIIGETQYF.